The next 17 T cell receptor beta chains were all read from a single sample in a study of T cells after yellow fever vaccination (dated by TCRdb to between 2018 and 2021). The treatment or condition label on this specimen signifies: live attenuated yellow fever vaccine strain. Library preparation employed 5' RACE. Sequencer: Illumina NovaSeq 6000. Clones were called with MiXCR by TCRdb after fastp trimmed the public reads at Q25, and only in-frame beta chains were retained. Each CDR3 protein appears once, grouped with its most common genes and DNA. The sample has some 320,000 distinct CDR3 sequences on record, about 10% of them singletons. The ten top clones hold about 3.5% of the sample. Sample: CD4+ T cells sorted from PBMCs, taken 5 days after the yellow fever booster vaccination. These receptors all come from a man between 18 and 29 years old who received the YFV17D yellow fever vaccine.

This clonotype was observed at least ten times. The gene calls are TRBV24-1 and TRBJ2-5, with a tentative D call TRBD2 (6 bases). Germline V gives CDR1 KGHDR, CDR2 SFDVKD. This CDR3 region has 15 residues. Trimming took 4 bases from V and 10 from J, leaving 21 bases between them. The CDR3 loop is CATSEEGPGEGGQYF. The CDR3 DNA sequence: TGTGCCACCAGTGAGGAGGGACCAGGAGAAGGCGGCCAGTACTTC.

This clonotype was seen only a few times. V is TRBV4-1 and J is TRBJ2-2, with TRBD2 identical over 10 bases. The length of the CDR3 is 15 residues. V dropped 7 bases and J dropped 6; count of bases not matched to a gene: 8. Germline V lookup: CDR1 MGHRA, CDR2 YSYEKL. The CDR3: CASTRAGGLPGELFF. DNA of the CDR3: TGCGCCAGCACCAGAGCGGGGGGGCTTCCCGGGGAGCTGTTTTTT.

This clonotype was detected a few times. The rearrangement uses TRBV20-1 and TRBJ2-1, with 11 nucleotides matching TRBD1. Trimming cost V 3 bases and J 4 bases; bases outside gene matches: 5. CDR3 size: 15 residues. CDR1 is DFQATT and CDR2 is SNEGSKA in the germline V gene (reference sequence). The CDR3 region has the DNA TGCAGTGCTAGGCGCCGGGACAGGGGGTACAATGAGCAGTTCTTC. This gives the protein CSARRRDRGYNEQFF.

The rearrangement links TRBV5-1 to TRBJ2-3, with D perhaps being TRBD1 or TRBD2 (5 bases each). The CDR3 is 13 residues long. Germline V gene data show CDR1 as SGHRS and CDR2 as YFSETQ. Trimming stripped 3 bases from V and 9 bases from J, with 14 bases between. Here the CDR3 reads CASSSRDRATQYF. Written as DNA, the CDR3 is TGCGCCAGCAGCTCCCGGGACCGCGCCACGCAGTATTTT.

The chain links TRBV19 to TRBJ1-2; 9 bases agree with TRBD1. The CDR3 contains 15 residues. The V gene's germline CDR1 is LNHDA and CDR2 SQIVND (reference sequence). V trimming: 6 bases; J trimming: 4 bases; junction bases outside the gene matches: 9. The CDR3 nucleotides read TGTGCCAGTAGCCCTACAGGGGGCTCGGGCTATGGCTACACCTTC. Translation gives CASSPTGGSGYGYTF.

V and J are TRBV15 and TRBJ2-2, with D perhaps matching TRBD2 (6 bases). The germline V gene encodes CDR1 LNHNV and CDR2 YYDKDF (reference sequence). This CDR3 region has 13 residues. Trimming shortened V by 8 bases and J by 8 bases, and 15 bases separated the two germline ends. DNA for the CDR3: TGTGCCACCCCCGGGACCGGAGGGGGGGAGCTGTTTTTT. As protein: CATPGTGGGELFF.

This clonotype showed up just a few times. The V and J genes are TRBV5-6 and TRBJ2-1, with 8 bases that match TRBD1. The J segment lost 7 bases and the V segment lost 4 bases, leaving 13 bases of the junction unmatched. From germline, CDR1 is SGHDT and CDR2 YYEEEE. The length of the CDR3 is 16 residues. This chain's CDR3 is CASSPTGQGYGNEQFF. For the CDR3, the DNA is TGTGCCAGCAGCCCGACTGGACAGGGATATGGGAATGAGCAGTTCTTC.

This clonotype was counted between two and nine times. The rearrangement links TRBV19 to TRBJ2-7, with 9 bases matching TRBD1. Looked up from germline, CDR1 is LNHDA and CDR2 is SQIVND (reference sequence). V shed 4 bases, J shed 0 bases, and the junction held 1 base outside the gene matches. The CDR3 contains 14 residues. The CDR3 bases are TGTGCCAGTAGTAGGGACAGGGACTCCTACGAGCAGTACGTC. This gives the protein CASSRDRDSYEQYV.

This clonotype was observed a few times. The chain combines TRBV6-5 with TRBJ2-5; 8 nucleotides line up with TRBD1. CDR1 and CDR2 from the germline V gene are MNHEY and SVGAGI. V dropped 7 bases and J dropped 5; count of bases not matched to a gene: 9. CDR3 length: 14 amino acids. In nucleotides, the CDR3 is TGTGCCAGCACTACGACAGGGGAATCGGAGACCCAGTACTTC. Its translation is CASTTTGESETQYF.

In its sample, this clonotype was seen a few times. V and J are TRBV20-1 and TRBJ1-5; D remains ambiguous. Trimming removed 3 bases from V and 4 bases from J, with 10 bases in between. Germline CDR1 is DFQATT and CDR2 is SNEGSKA (reference sequence). The length of the CDR3 is 13 residues. The CDR3 is CSARGYGNQPQHF. The CDR3 region has the DNA TGCAGTGCTAGGGGCTACGGGAATCAGCCCCAGCATTTT.

The chain has TRBV12-3 or TRBV12-4 and TRBJ1-1; D remains unclear. Trimming removed 3 bases at V and 4 bases at J, with 18 bases between. This CDR3 has 16 residues. The CDR3 spells CASSFPGGGKVTEAFF. The CDR3 nucleotides are TGTGCCAGCAGTTTCCCTGGCGGAGGGAAAGTCACTGAAGCTTTCTTT.

In its sample, this clonotype was seen a few times. For the CDR3, the DNA is TGCGCCAGCACCCGGTGGGGGGCGCTCAGCGGGGAGCTGTTTTTT. Its protein is CASTRWGALSGELFF. The genes are TRBV5-1 and TRBJ2-2; D could derive from TRBD1 or TRBD2 (6 bases each). Germline CDR1 SGHRS, CDR2 YFSETQ. CDR3 length: 15 amino acids. The germline V and J ends were trimmed by 6 bases and 7 bases, with 19 bases remaining between them.

CDR3 in DNA: TGTGCCAGCAGTTTATCAGGGTCGGCGACGGTGTTGGGTGGCTACACCTTC. Protein sequence: CASSLSGSATVLGGYTF. This chain joins TRBV27 and TRBJ1-2; D is undetermined. Germline V lookup: CDR1 MNHEY, CDR2 SMNVEV (reference sequence). V lost 0 bases to trimming and J lost 7 bases, with 21 bases between them. The CDR3 totals 17 residues.

As for this clonotype: Given a much more abundant clone one base away, this may be a read error. This chain links TRBV6-5 with TRBJ2-5; 7 bases are a match to TRBD1. The CDR3 contains 13 residues. V shed 6 bases and J 2 bases; nucleotides not matched to a gene: 3. Germline CDR1 MNHEY, CDR2 SVGAGI. The CDR3 is CASRRDRQETQYF. CDR3 DNA sequence: TGTGCCAGCAGACGGGACAGACAAGAGACCCAGTACTTC.

In its sample, this clonotype was seen a few times. J is TRBJ1-3 and V is TRBV25-1; D gene ambiguous. Trimming took 2 bases from V and 8 from J, leaving 7 bases between them. The CDR3 covers 12 residues. Germline CDR1 and CDR2: MGHDK and SYGVNS. As DNA, the CDR3 is TGTGCCAGCAGTGAAGTATTGGACACCATATATTTT. Its translation: CASSEVLDTIYF. The full variable domain, its missing parts supplied by reference TRBV25-1 and TRBJ1-3, is EADIYQTPRYLVIGTGKKITLECSQTMGHDKMYWYQQDPGMELHLIHYSYGVNSTEKGDLSSESTVSRIRTEHFPLTLESARPSHTSQYLCASSEVLDTIYFGEGSWLTVV.

There are a few counts of this clonotype. The chain has TRBV10-3 and TRBJ2-5; TRBD1 agrees at 10 bases. V was pared by 6 bases and J by 4 bases, with 8 bases of the junction left unmatched. This CDR3 spans 15 amino acids. Germline CDR1 and CDR2: ENHRY and SYGVKD. CDR3 amino acids: CAISGTGDPRETQYF. In DNA, the CDR3 is TGTGCCATCAGCGGGACAGGGGACCCCCGAGAGACCCAGTACTTC.

The chain combines TRBV7-2 with TRBJ2-2; D tentatively fits TRBD1 or TRBD2 (5 bases each). The CDR3 contains 15 residues. Between the trimmed V and J ends, which lost 3 bases and 1 base, there was a span of 9 bases. Germline V lookup: CDR1 SGHTA, CDR2 FQGNSA. In DNA form, the CDR3 reads TGTGCCAGCAGCTTCAATGGGGGGAACACCGGGGAGCTGTTTTTT. Translated, it gives CASSFNGGNTGELFF.